These 22 T cell receptor beta chains share one sample of origin, sequenced in a study of blood T cell repertoires in COVID-19. Sequencing was performed with immunoSEQ multiplex PCR; in TCRdb, only in-frame clones are kept and a portion is missing. The top ten hold around a sixth of the sample, which has about 190,000 clones, 79% seen once. Sample: peripheral blood. The receptor set was obtained from a man in his sixties with active or convalescent COVID-19.

The rearrangement joins TRBV4-1 to TRBJ1-4, with 9 bases lining up with TRBD1. In germline, CDR1 is MGHRA, CDR2 YSYEKL. The CDR3 runs 15 residues. Germline trimming cut 6 bases from V and 8 bases from J; bases unmatched to any gene: 10. The CDR3 loop is CASSPPGTGYEKLFF. Here the CDR3 DNA reads TGCGCCAGCAGTCCTCCCGGGACAGGGTACGAAAAACTGTTTTTT.

The chain employs TRBV27 and TRBJ2-3, with 7 bases aligning to TRBD2. The germline V gene has CDR1 MNHEY and CDR2 SMNVEV (reference sequence). The CDR3 is made up of 15 amino acids. The J segment lost 0 bases and the V segment lost 6 bases, leaving 6 bases of the junction unmatched. DNA for the CDR3: TGTGCCAGCAGCTCTCGGGGGGATAGCACAGATACGCAGTATTTT. Protein product: CASSSRGDSTDTQYF.

The J gene is TRBJ1-2, the V gene TRBV7-9; D not resolved. CDR3 size: 14 residues. Trimming shortened V by 1 base and J by 0 bases, and 6 bases separated the two germline ends. Germline lookup yields CDR1 SEHNR and CDR2 FQNEAQ (reference sequence). The CDR3 reads CASSLGSSNYGYTF. As DNA, the CDR3 is TGTGCCAGCAGCTTAGGTTCCTCTAACTATGGCTACACCTTC.

The J gene is TRBJ1-1, the V gene TRBV12-3 or TRBV12-4; D uncertain. The CDR3 spans 12 residues. The ends were cut back, 7 bases at V and 6 bases at J, with 12 bases in the middle. CDR3 sequence: CASTKREAEAFF. The CDR3 bases are TGTGCCAGCACCAAGAGGGAGGCTGAAGCTTTCTTT.

The chain is built from TRBV7-6 and TRBJ2-5; 11 nucleotides agree with TRBD2. Germline lookup yields CDR1 SGHVS and CDR2 FNYEAQ. The CDR3 runs 14 residues. V lost 3 bases, J lost 12 bases, and 9 bases stayed unmatched. The CDR3 loop reads CASSLAGLAGGKYF. The CDR3 DNA is TGTGCCAGCAGCTTGGCCGGACTAGCGGGTGGTAAGTACTTC.

This chain joins TRBV18 and TRBJ1-5, with D possibly being TRBD1 (5 bases). The CDR3 has 13 residues. V was cut by 6 bases and J by 5 bases, with 11 bases left in between. Germline CDR1 KGHSH, CDR2 LQKENI. CDR3 in amino acids: CASSTGGDQPQHF. The CDR3 DNA reads TGTGCCAGCTCCACAGGTGGGGATCAGCCCCAGCATTTT.

This clone was counted a single time. One junction end disagrees with the germline gene, perhaps due to a read error. The V and J genes are TRBV10-3 and TRBJ2-2, with 7 positions matching TRBD2. This CDR3 comprises 12 residues. Per germline, CDR1 ENHRY and CDR2 SYGVKD. This CDR3 is CDIFREDGELFF. CDR3 nucleotide sequence: TGTGACATCTTTCGGGAGGACGGGGAGCTGTTTTTT.

The chain combines TRBV28 with TRBJ2-1, with 11 bases aligning to TRBD2. V shed 6 bases, J shed 5 bases, and the junction held 9 bases outside the gene matches. Germline V gene lookup returns CDR1 MDHEN and CDR2 SYDVKM. CDR3 length equals 16 residues. Written as DNA, the CDR3 is TGTGCCAGCAGCCAGGAGGGACTAGCGGAAGACAATGAGCAGTTCTTC. This translates into CASSQEGLAEDNEQFF.

The gene calls are TRBV19 and TRBJ2-4; 11 bases are shared with TRBD2. The CDR3 is 13 amino acids. CDR1 and CDR2 from the germline V gene are LNHDA and SQIVND (reference sequence). Losses at the gene ends were 5 bases for V and 12 bases for J; bases not matched to a gene: 6. The CDR3 bases are TGTGCCAGTAGTCGACTAGCGGGAAAAACTCAGTACTTC. This sequence encodes CASSRLAGKTQYF.

The gene calls are TRBV6-5 and TRBJ2-3; TRBD2 agrees at 8 bases. This CDR3 has 14 residues. Germline CDR1 MNHEY, CDR2 SVGAGI. The junction had 12 bases not matched to a gene; V was cut back by 8 bases and J by 8 bases. The CDR3 region is CASEGGGRGGTQYF. The CDR3 bases are TGTGCCAGCGAAGGCGGGGGGAGGGGAGGTACGCAGTATTTT.

This clone was detected a few times. Other DNA sequences of this sample code for an identical CDR3. This chain links TRBV5-1 with TRBJ2-7; the match to TRBD2 covers 7 bases. Germline V gene data show CDR1 as SGHRS and CDR2 as YFSETQ. The CDR3 has 14 residues. The trim removed 0 bases at V and 5 bases at J, leaving 5 bases unmatched. This chain's CDR3 is CASSLDGRRDEQYF. In DNA, the CDR3 is TGCGCCAGCAGCTTGGACGGGAGGCGGGACGAGCAGTACTTC.

The rearrangement links TRBV4-2 to TRBJ1-2; possibly TRBD1 for D (6 bases). Trimming left V 1 base short and J 3 bases short, with 12 bases between. This CDR3 contains 15 residues. The V gene's germline CDR1 is LGHNA and CDR2 YNFKEQ. Here the CDR3 DNA reads TGTGCCAGCAGCCAAGTTGAGGGGGGGGACTATGGCTACACCTTC. Protein: CASSQVEGGDYGYTF.

The genes are TRBV20-1 and TRBJ2-7; possibly TRBD1 for D (6 bases). The CDR3 totals 11 residues. Germline lookup yields CDR1 DFQATT and CDR2 SNEGSKA (reference sequence). The V end lost 6 bases, the J end lost 5 bases, and 11 bases lay between the germline ends. CDR3: CSAGHTDEQYF. CDR3 in DNA: TGCAGTGCGGGACATACGGACGAGCAGTACTTC.

The J gene is TRBJ1-2, the V gene TRBV27, with D possibly matching TRBD1 (6 bases). The CDR3 contains 14 residues. Germline values: CDR1 MNHEY, CDR2 SMNVEV (reference sequence). The germline V and J ends were trimmed by 6 bases and 0 bases, with 11 bases remaining between them. Here the CDR3 reads CASRQGRANYGYTF. CDR3 nucleotide sequence: TGTGCCAGCAGACAGGGACGGGCTAACTATGGCTACACCTTC.

The rearrangement links TRBV6-1 to TRBJ2-2; 8 bases are a match to TRBD2. Germline assignment: CDR1 MNHNS and CDR2 SASEGT. The CDR3 spans 16 residues. The trim removed 0 bases at V and 6 bases at J, leaving 6 bases unmatched. In DNA, the CDR3 is TGTGCCAGCAGTGAAGCGGACGGGAGGGCCCCCGGGGAGCTGTTTTTT. As protein: CASSEADGRAPGELFF.

J is TRBJ1-1 and V is TRBV28, with 9 bases that match TRBD1. The V and J ends lost 5 bases and 4 bases, in that order; junction bases with no gene match: 8. CDR3 length equals 15 residues. The germline V gene encodes CDR1 MDHEN and CDR2 SYDVKM. CDR3 sequence: CASSVRQGGGTEAFF. CDR3 DNA sequence: TGTGCCAGCAGTGTCAGACAGGGGGGAGGCACTGAAGCTTTCTTT.

This clone has just a few counts. V is TRBV2 and J is TRBJ1-3; D call uncertain. The germline V and J ends were trimmed by 6 bases and 0 bases, with 9 bases remaining between them. The CDR3 runs to 14 residues. Germline V gene lookup returns CDR1 SNHLY and CDR2 FYNNEI. The CDR3 coding sequence is TGTGCCAGCAGACGAGAAGTCTCTGGAAACACCATATATTTT. Protein: CASRREVSGNTIYF.

V gene TRBV7-9 combines with J gene TRBJ2-5; 12 bases line up with TRBD2. The CDR3 contains 17 residues. CDR1 is SEHNR and CDR2 is FQNEAQ in the germline V gene (reference sequence). Trimming at V came to 5 bases and at J to 5 bases, leaving 12 bases not matched to a gene. CDR3 region: CASSRTSGTRREETQYF. CDR3 sequence (DNA): TGTGCCAGCAGCCGGACTAGCGGGACTAGAAGGGAGGAGACCCAGTACTTC.

The V call is TRBV5-1, the J call TRBJ2-3, with 11 bases that match TRBD2. The CDR3 runs to 17 residues. CDR1 is SGHRS and CDR2 is YFSETQ in the germline V gene. V lost 1 base and J lost 3; bases outside the gene matches: 7. CDR3: CASSLTVTSGRTDTQYF. CDR3 nucleotide sequence: TGCGCCAGCAGCTTGACCGTTACTAGCGGGAGAACAGATACGCAGTATTTT.

The V call is TRBV29-1, the J call TRBJ2-7; 9 nucleotides match TRBD1. Germline V lookup: CDR1 SQVTM, CDR2 ANQGSEA. J lost 4 bases, V lost 3 bases, and 4 bases had no gene match. The CDR3 consists of 13 residues. This CDR3 is CSVDGTGLYEQYF. The DNA of the CDR3 is TGCAGCGTTGATGGGACAGGGTTGTACGAGCAGTACTTC.

This chain links TRBV28 with TRBJ2-7; 9 nucleotides agree with TRBD1. CDR1 is MDHEN, CDR2 SYDVKM, per germline. The CDR3 runs to 14 residues. J was trimmed by 7 bases and V by 7 bases; bases with no gene match: 11. CDR3 DNA sequence: TGTGCCAGCACCACAGGGGGCGCCCCGGAGGAGCAGTACTTC. Its protein product is CASTTGGAPEEQYF.

This clone was found once. The chain has TRBV19 and TRBJ1-5; maybe TRBD1 (6 bases). This CDR3 is 11 amino acids long. The V end was cut by 3 bases, the J end by 14 bases, with 11 bases between. Germline V lookup: CDR1 LNHDA, CDR2 SQIVND (reference sequence). The CDR3 nucleotides read TGTGCCAGTAGTATTGACAGGTCCAAGCATTTT. As protein: CASSIDRSKHF.